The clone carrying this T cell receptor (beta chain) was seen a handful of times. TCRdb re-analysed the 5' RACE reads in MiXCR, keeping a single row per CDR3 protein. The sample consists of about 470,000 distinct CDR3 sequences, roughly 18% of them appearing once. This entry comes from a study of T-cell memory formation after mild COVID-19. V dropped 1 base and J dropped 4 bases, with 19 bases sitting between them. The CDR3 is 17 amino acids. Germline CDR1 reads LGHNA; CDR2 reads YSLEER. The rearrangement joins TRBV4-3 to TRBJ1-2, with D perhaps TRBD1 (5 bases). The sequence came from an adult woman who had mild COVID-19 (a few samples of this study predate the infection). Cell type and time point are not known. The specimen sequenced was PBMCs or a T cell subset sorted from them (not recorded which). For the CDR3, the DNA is TGCGCCAGCAGCCAAGTGAGGCGGGGACCGGAGTCCTATGGCTACACCTTC. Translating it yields CASSQVRRGPESYGYTF.